Below are 4 T cell receptor beta chains sequenced from a single sample in a study of cytomegalovirus exposure and HLA in healthy donors. It was with 60 Vbeta and 13 Jbeta primers that the PCR ran. Using immunoSEQ multiplex PCR, the repertoire was profiled, and TCRdb retains in-frame clones only, with some absent. The sample has 55,000 to 85,000 clones; the top ten hold about 2.4%. What was sequenced was PBMCs. The receptors here all came from a female donor in good health and CMV-seropositive.

This chain links TRBV30 with TRBJ1-5; TRBD1 matches 7 bases. The germline CDR1 and CDR2 sequences are GTSNPN and SVGIG (reference sequence). V gave up 0 bases and J gave up 6 bases; unmatched junction bases: 8. CDR3 size: 15 residues. The CDR3 spells CAWSVRQGAFQPQHF. Here the CDR3 DNA reads TGTGCCTGGAGTGTACGACAGGGAGCCTTTCAGCCCCAGCATTTT. The variable domain in full, with the rest retrieved from reference TRBV30 and TRBJ1-5, is SQTIHQWPATLVQPVGSPLSLECTVEGTSNPNLYWYRQAAGRGLQLLFYSVGIGQISSEVPQNLSASRPQDRQFILSSKKLLLSDSGFYLCAWSVRQGAFQPQHFGDGTRLSIL.

The chain carries TRBV6-5 and TRBJ1-1, with TRBD1 matching over 7 bases. The CDR3 extends over 13 amino acids. Germline V gene lookup returns CDR1 MNHEY and CDR2 SVGAGI. With V trimmed by 6 bases and J by 6 bases, 7 bases remained unmatched. CDR3 loop: CASRSDRAPEAFF. In nucleotides, the CDR3 is TGTGCCAGCAGAAGCGACAGGGCCCCTGAAGCTTTCTTT.

Remarks on this clone: Other DNA sequences in the same sample also yield this CDR3. The V gene is TRBV6-5, the J gene TRBJ2-5; 7 bases fit TRBD1. Germline CDR1 reads MNHEY; CDR2 reads SVGAGI. V lost 0 bases, J lost 1 base, and 2 bases stayed unmatched. This CDR3 comprises 15 residues. The CDR3 DNA sequence: TGTGCCAGCAGTTACTCGTCAGGGGGCCAAGAGACCCAGTACTTC. It specifies CASSYSSGGQETQYF.

The chain couples TRBV28 to TRBJ1-2; TRBD1 matches at 9 bases. Germline CDR1 is MDHEN and CDR2 is SYDVKM. This CDR3 is built from 13 residues. V lost 7 bases and J lost 2; bases outside the gene matches: 2. The CDR3 protein is CASTGTGNYGYTF. The DNA for the CDR3 is TGTGCCAGCACGGGGACAGGGAACTATGGCTACACCTTC.